The clone carrying this T cell receptor beta chain was observed a few times. The data were taken from a study of blood T cells in healthy people across ages. Trimming took 0 bases from V and 9 from J, leaving 12 bases between them. The CDR3 has 14 residues. Germline assignment: CDR1 LNHNV and CDR2 YYDKDF (reference sequence). It was with a sample-barcoded 5' primer and a J-beta primer mix that a second PCR of roughly 6 to 12 cycles was run. TCRdb recomputed calls from the 5' RACE reads with MiXCR, one row per CDR3 protein. The profile shows 700,000 to 900,000 distinct CDR3 sequences, about 53% of them singletons. Collection of around 10 milliliters of peripheral blood was performed for each donor.

This chain uses TRBV15 with TRBJ2-4; unclear D gene. Material: blood. The receptor was derived from a man at least 80 years old in good health. The CDR3 coding sequence is TGTGCCACCAGCAGAGATCCGGTGGGTGGCATTCAGTACTTC. It codes for CATSRDPVGGIQYF.